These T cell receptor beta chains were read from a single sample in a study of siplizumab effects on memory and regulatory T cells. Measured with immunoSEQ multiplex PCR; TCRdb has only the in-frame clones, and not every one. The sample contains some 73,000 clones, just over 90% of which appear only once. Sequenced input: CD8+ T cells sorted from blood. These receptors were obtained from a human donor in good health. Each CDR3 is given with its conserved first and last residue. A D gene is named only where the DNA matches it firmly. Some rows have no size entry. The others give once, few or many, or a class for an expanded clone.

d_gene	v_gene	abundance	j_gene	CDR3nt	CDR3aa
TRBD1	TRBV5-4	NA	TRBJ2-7	TGTGCCAGCAGCGAACAACAGGGGGTCTACGAGCAGTACTTC	CASSEQQGVYEQYF
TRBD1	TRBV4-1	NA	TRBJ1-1	TGCGCCAGCAGCCGAGAAGACAGGGGGCAATATGAAGCTTTCTTT	CASSREDRGQYEAFF
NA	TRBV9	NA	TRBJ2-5	TGTGCCAGCAGCGCCGGCGGGCTTAAAGAGACCCAGTACTTC	CASSAGGLKETQYF
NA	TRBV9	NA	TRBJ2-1	TGTGCCAGCAGCACACCGGCCGAGCAGTTCTTC	CASSTPAEQFF
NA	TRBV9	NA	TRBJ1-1	TGTGCCAGCAGCGCTGGAGGGCGTGCGAACACTGAAGCTTTCTTT	CASSAGGRANTEAFF
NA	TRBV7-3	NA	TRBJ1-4	TGTGCCAGGCTCCTAGAACTTTCGGTAGGGAGTGAAAAACTGTTTTTT	CARLLELSVGSEKLFF
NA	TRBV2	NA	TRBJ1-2	TGTGCCAGCAGTGAAGGGAACAGGGACAACTATGGCTACACCTTC	CASSEGNRDNYGYTF
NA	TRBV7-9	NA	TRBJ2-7	TGTGCCAGCAGCTCCCCTCCGGGACAACATACCTACGAGCAGTACTTC	CASSSPPGQHTYEQYF
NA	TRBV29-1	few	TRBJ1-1	TGCAGCGTACGCGGTGCAATTGAAGCTTTCTTT	CSVRGAIEAFF
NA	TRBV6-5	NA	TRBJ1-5	TGTGCCAGCGGCGTTACAGGGTTGGATCAGCCCCAGCATTTT	CASGVTGLDQPQHF
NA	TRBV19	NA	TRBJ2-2	TGTGCCAGTAGTATTATCGTTGGGCTGCCATCGGGGGAGCTGTTTTTT	CASSIIVGLPSGELFF
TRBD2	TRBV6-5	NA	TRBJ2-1	TGTGCCAGCAGTTACGCGACTAGCGGATACAATGAGCAGTTCTTC	CASSYATSGYNEQFF
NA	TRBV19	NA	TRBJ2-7	TGTGCCAGTAGTATTACTAGAAGCTCCTACGAGCAGTACTTC	CASSITRSSYEQYF
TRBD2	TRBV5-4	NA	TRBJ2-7	TGTGCCAGCAGCTTAGGGGGACTAGCCTACGAGCAGTACTTC	CASSLGGLAYEQYF
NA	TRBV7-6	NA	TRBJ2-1	TGTGCCAGCAGCTTAGATGAGGGGTCCTCCTACAATGAGCAGTTCTTC	CASSLDEGSSYNEQFF
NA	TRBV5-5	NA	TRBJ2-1	TGTGCCAGCAGCGGCGAGGGGGTCACCTACAATGAGCAGTTCTTC	CASSGEGVTYNEQFF
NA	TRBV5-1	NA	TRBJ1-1	TGCGCCAGCAGCCCTGGTGGGGGAGGTACTGAAGCTTTCTTT	CASSPGGGGTEAFF
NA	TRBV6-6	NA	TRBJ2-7	TGTGCCAGCAGTTGGACAAAAAGGCGGTACGAGCAGTACTTC	CASSWTKRRYEQYF
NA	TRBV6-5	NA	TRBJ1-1	TGTGCCAGCAGTTACTCGATAGAGGCTTTCTTT	CASSYSIEAFF
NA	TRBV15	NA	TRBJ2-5	TGTGCCACCAGCACCCGGGACGGGGAGACCCAGTACTTC	CATSTRDGETQYF
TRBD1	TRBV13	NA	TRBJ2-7	TGTGCCAGCCGCGCAGGGGGTTGGGAGAGCTACGAGCAGTACTTC	CASRAGGWESYEQYF
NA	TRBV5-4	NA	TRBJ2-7	TGTGCCAGCAGCGCCAATTGGGACGAGCAGTACTTC	CASSANWDEQYF
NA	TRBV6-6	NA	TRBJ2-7	TGTGCCAGCAGCCAGGACGGTTACGAGCAGTACTTC	CASSQDGYEQYF
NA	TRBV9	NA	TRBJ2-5	TGTGCCAGCAGCCAAGAGAGGAGTTGGGAGACCCAGTACTTC	CASSQERSWETQYF
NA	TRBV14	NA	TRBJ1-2	TGTGCCAGCAGCCAAGACGGCTATGGCTACACCTTC	CASSQDGYGYTF
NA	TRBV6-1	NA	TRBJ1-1	TGTGCCAGCAGCGGTACCATGAACACTGAAGCTTTCTTT	CASSGTMNTEAFF
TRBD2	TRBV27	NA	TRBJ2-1	TGTGCCAGCAGCGGGCTAGCGGGGTCCCTTGGGGCCAATGAGCAGTTCTTC	CASSGLAGSLGANEQFF
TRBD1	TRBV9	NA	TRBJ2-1	TGTGCCAGCAGCTCCCCCGCGAGAGGGGGCCGTGCCTACAATGAGCAGTTCTTC	CASSSPARGGRAYNEQFF
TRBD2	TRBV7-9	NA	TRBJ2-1	TGTGCCAGCAGCCCGACTAGCGGGGGTCAATACAATGAGCAGTTCTTC	CASSPTSGGQYNEQFF
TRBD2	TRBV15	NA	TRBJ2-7	TGTGCCACCAGCAGTGGACTAGGTCCCTCCTACGAGCAGTACTTC	CATSSGLGPSYEQYF
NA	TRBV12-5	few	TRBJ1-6	TGTGCTAGTCGGGCAGGGGATTCACCCCTCCACTTT	CASRAGDSPLHF
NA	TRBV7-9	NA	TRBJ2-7	TGTGCCAGCAGCGCCGGGACATTTCGGCCCTACGAGCAGTACTTC	CASSAGTFRPYEQYF
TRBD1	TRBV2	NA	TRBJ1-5	TGTGCCAGCAAAGAACGGGGGACAGATATATATAGCAATCAGCCCCAGCATTTT	CASKERGTDIYSNQPQHF
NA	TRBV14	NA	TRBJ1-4	TGTGCCAGCAGCCAAGCCGCCTTTTTTAATGAAAAACTGTTTTTT	CASSQAAFFNEKLFF
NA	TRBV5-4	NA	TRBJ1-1	TGTGCCAGCAGCGTTGAGAACACTGAAGCTTTCTTT	CASSVENTEAFF
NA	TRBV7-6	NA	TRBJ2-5	TGTGCCAGCATCCCAAGTCTAGCTGCAGAGACCCAGTACTTC	CASIPSLAAETQYF
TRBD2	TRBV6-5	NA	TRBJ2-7	TGTGCCAGCAGTTACGCTAGCGGGGGGGAATACGAGCAGTACTTC	CASSYASGGEYEQYF
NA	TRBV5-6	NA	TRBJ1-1	TGTGCCAGCAGCTTGATGTTGGCTGGGGGCTTGGATGAGGACACTGAAGCTTTCTTT	CASSLMLAGGLDEDTEAFF
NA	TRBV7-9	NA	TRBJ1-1	TGTGCCAGCAGCTCCGGACACACTGAAGCTTTCTTT	CASSSGHTEAFF
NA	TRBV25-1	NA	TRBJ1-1	TGTGCCAGCAGACTTTCAGGGGCGGCTGAAGCTTTCTTT	CASRLSGAAEAFF
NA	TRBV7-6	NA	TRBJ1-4	TGTGCCAGCAGAACGGGGGGTGCAACTAATGAAAAACTGTTTTTT	CASRTGGATNEKLFF
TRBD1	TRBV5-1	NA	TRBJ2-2	TGCGCCAGCAGCTTGGGACAGGGGGCGGATACCGGGGAGCTGTTTTTT	CASSLGQGADTGELFF
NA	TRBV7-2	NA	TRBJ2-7	TGTGCCAGCAGCTTAACCTCCTACGAGCAGTACTTC	CASSLTSYEQYF
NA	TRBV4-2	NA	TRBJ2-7	TGTGCCAGCAGCCAAGAGGGGTTAAATTCATACGAGCAGTACTTC	CASSQEGLNSYEQYF
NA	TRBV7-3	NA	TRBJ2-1	TGTGCCAGCAGCCACGGGACTCACAATGAGCAGTTCTTC	CASSHGTHNEQFF